One sample yielded the 30 T cell receptor beta chains listed below, sequenced in a study of T cells after yellow fever vaccination. TCRdb re-derived calls from the 5' RACE reads in MiXCR, one entry per CDR3 protein. The sample records about 330,000 distinct CDR3 sequences, around 6.8% being singletons. Here the sequenced sample was PBMCs, taken roughly 46 days after the first yellow fever vaccination. The receptors derive from a man aged 18 to 30 who received the YFV17D yellow fever vaccine.

The chain uses TRBV6-5 and TRBJ2-5, with 7 bases matching TRBD1. Germline trimming cut 2 bases from V and 4 bases from J; bases unmatched to any gene: 1. The germline CDR1 and CDR2 sequences are MNHEY and SVGAGI. This CDR3 spans 13 amino acids. The CDR3 loop reads CASSYRDRETQYF. The CDR3 DNA sequence: TGTGCCAGCAGTTACCGGGACAGAGAGACCCAGTACTTC.

This clonotype was detected only a few times. This chain connects TRBV4-1 to TRBJ1-2, with D uncertain. Trimming took off 0 bases at V and 7 bases at J, with 15 bases between the two ends. The CDR3 runs to 15 residues. CDR1 is MGHRA, CDR2 YSYEKL, per germline. The CDR3 here is CASSQDAGLRGGYTF. For the CDR3, the DNA is TGCGCCAGCAGCCAAGATGCGGGGTTACGGGGTGGCTACACCTTC.

This chain uses TRBV10-2 with TRBJ2-5; tentatively, D is TRBD2 (6 bases). Trimming took off 6 bases at V and 2 bases at J, with 10 bases between the two ends. Germline V gene lookup returns CDR1 WSHSY and CDR2 SAAADI. The CDR3 runs 13 residues. For the CDR3, the DNA is TGCGCCAGCAGGGCGGCGGGGCAAGAGACCCAGTACTTC. This encodes CASRAAGQETQYF.

This chain connects TRBV7-6 to TRBJ2-1; TRBD1 matches 7 bases. Unmatched junction bases numbered 14, after V lost 5 bases and J lost 10 bases. The CDR3 contains 15 residues. Germline V gene data show CDR1 as SGHVS and CDR2 as FNYEAQ. For the CDR3, the DNA is TGTGCCAGCAGCCCAGATTTAGACAGGGTTGGAGAGCAGTTCTTC. It is translated as CASSPDLDRVGEQFF.

This clonotype was seen more than once but under ten times. J is TRBJ2-7 and V is TRBV7-2, with D perhaps TRBD1 (6 bases). CDR1 and CDR2 from the germline V gene are SGHTA and FQGNSA. V lost 1 base, J lost 2 bases, and 12 bases lay in between. The CDR3 spans 15 residues. The CDR3 bases are TGTGCCAGCAGCTTAGGGGCAGGGGATCCCTACGAGCAGTACGTC. It yields the protein CASSLGAGDPYEQYV.

The chain links TRBV29-1 to TRBJ2-3; 7 bases are shared with TRBD1. The V segment lost 6 bases and the J segment 4 bases; nucleotides outside the gene matches: 13. The CDR3 spans 15 residues. The germline V gene has CDR1 SQVTM and CDR2 ANQGSEA. CDR3 DNA sequence: TGCAGCGTCGTCAAAAATTCGGACAGGCCAGATACGCAGTATTTT. This gives the protein CSVVKNSDRPDTQYF.

The chain employs TRBV7-9 and TRBJ1-2; 10 bases agree with TRBD1. Germline-derived CDR1 and CDR2 are SEHNR and FQNEAQ (reference sequence). V trimming: 3 bases; J trimming: 7 bases; junction bases outside the gene matches: 2. The CDR3 is 13 residues long. The CDR3 loop is CASSLDRGAGYTF. The CDR3 DNA sequence: TGTGCCAGCAGCTTGGACAGGGGGGCTGGCTACACCTTC. The full variable domain, with the rest looked up from reference TRBV7-9 and TRBJ1-2, is DTGVSQNPRHKITKRGQNVTFRCDPISEHNRLYWYRQTLGQGPEFLTYFQNEAQLEKSRLLSDRFSAERPKGSFSTLEIQRTEQGDSAMYLCASSLDRGAGYTFGSGTRLTVV.

This clonotype was observed a handful of times. A read error may produce the germline difference seen at one junction end. V usage is TRBV30 and J usage is TRBJ2-7; D not certain. Germline values: CDR1 GTSNPN, CDR2 SVGIG (reference sequence). The CDR3 consists of 11 residues. The CDR3 sequence is CDWTLRNEQYF. The CDR3 bases are TGTGACTGGACCCTTAGGAACGAGCAGTACTTC.

This clonotype appeared a few times. This chain connects TRBV9 to TRBJ2-5; D may be TRBD1 (5 bases). The V gene lost 3 bases and the J gene lost 3 bases, with 9 bases spanning the gap. The germline V gene encodes CDR1 SGDLS and CDR2 YYNGEE. The CDR3 consists of 13 residues. In nucleotides, the CDR3 is TGTGCCAGCAGCGCGACACAGGAAGAGACCCAGTACTTC. This sequence encodes CASSATQEETQYF.

The gene calls are TRBV4-3 and TRBJ2-3; no firm D call. Germline loops: CDR1 LGHNA, CDR2 YSLEER. V was clipped by 1 base and J by 4 bases, with 9 bases between them. CDR3 size: 14 residues. The DNA for the CDR3 is TGCGCCAGCAGCCAAGTCCTCGGACCAGATACGCAGTATTTT. Its protein product is CASSQVLGPDTQYF.

This clonotype was seen at least ten times. J is TRBJ2-5 and V is TRBV9; tentatively, D is TRBD1 (6 bases). This CDR3 has 16 residues. CDR1 and CDR2 from the germline V gene are SGDLS and YYNGEE. V gave up 0 bases and J gave up 1 base, with 13 bases separating them. This chain's CDR3 is CASSVGGTRVQETQYF. CDR3 DNA sequence: TGTGCCAGCAGCGTAGGGGGGACACGGGTCCAAGAGACCCAGTACTTC.

This clonotype was counted many times. This chain uses TRBV7-2 with TRBJ2-3; possible D gene TRBD2, 6 bases. CDR3 size: 16 residues. V was cut by 5 bases and J by 3 bases, with 18 bases left in between. Germline-derived CDR1 and CDR2 are SGHTA and FQGNSA. For the CDR3, the DNA is TGTGCCAGCAGCCAGCGGGTCTCGTGGGTTACAGATACGCAGTATTTT. Translated: CASSQRVSWVTDTQYF.

At least ten counts were recorded for this clonotype. The J gene is TRBJ1-1, the V gene TRBV7-2; D is unresolved. CDR1 SGHTA and CDR2 FQGNSA come from the germline V gene. The CDR3 loop spans 15 amino acids. Deletions cut 3 bases from V and 2 bases from J, with 13 bases between. The CDR3 DNA follows: TGTGCCAGCAGCTTTAGTTCCGACACCAACACTGAAGCTTTCTTT. Translating it yields CASSFSSDTNTEAFF.

This clonotype was detected once. The chain couples TRBV6-2 or TRBV6-3 to TRBJ2-1; 14 positions agree with TRBD2. The germline CDR1 and CDR2 sequences are MNHEY and SVGEGT. V was clipped by 5 bases and J by 7 bases; unmatched bases: 13. CDR3 length: 18 amino acids. The CDR3 is CASSIQTSGGAWSNEQFF. Here the CDR3 DNA reads TGTGCCAGCAGTATCCAGACTAGCGGGGGGGCCTGGTCGAATGAGCAGTTCTTC.

CDR3 DNA sequence: TGTGCCAGCAGCTTCGGGGTTGGGCAGTTCTTC. This sequence encodes CASSFGVGQFF. The chain couples TRBV7-2 to TRBJ2-1; maybe TRBD2 (5 bases). This CDR3 contains 11 residues. Trimming took off 3 bases at V and 12 bases at J, with 9 bases between the two ends. CDR1 is SGHTA, CDR2 FQGNSA, per germline.

The V call is TRBV11-2, the J call TRBJ2-2; 8 bases are shared with TRBD1. The CDR3 spans 18 residues. With V trimmed by 5 bases and J by 6 bases, 17 bases remained unmatched. Germline lookup yields CDR1 SGHAT and CDR2 FQNNGV. CDR3 loop: CASSNPPWQGALAGELFF. In DNA form, the CDR3 reads TGTGCCAGCAGCAACCCCCCGTGGCAGGGGGCTTTGGCCGGGGAGCTGTTTTTT.

This clonotype was observed many times. The V and J genes are TRBV12-3 or TRBV12-4 and TRBJ1-5; a possible D gene is TRBD1 (5 bases). V lost 1 base to trimming and J lost 7 bases, with 8 bases between them. The CDR3 is 13 amino acids. The CDR3 protein is CASSLDGGQPQHF. CDR3 nucleotides: TGTGCCAGCAGTTTAGACGGGGGACAGCCCCAGCATTTT.

This clonotype was seen more than once but under ten times. The chain employs TRBV7-6 and TRBJ2-2; the match to TRBD1 covers 7 bases. The germline CDR1 and CDR2 sequences are SGHVS and FNYEAQ. The CDR3 sequence is 16 residues long. The V gene end was trimmed by 5 bases and the J gene end by 0 bases; junction bases not matched to a gene: 6. CDR3 in DNA: TGTGCCAGCAGCGAGCCCCAGGGGGCGAACACCGGGGAGCTGTTTTTT. This codes for CASSEPQGANTGELFF.

This clonotype was observed a handful of times. The J gene is TRBJ2-3, the V gene TRBV7-2; 10 bases are shared with TRBD2. CDR1 SGHTA and CDR2 FQGNSA come from the germline V gene. The CDR3 has 15 amino acids. J gave up 7 bases and V 4 bases, and 8 bases lay outside the gene matches. CDR3 in DNA: TGTGCCAGCAGCTCTAGCGGGGGTGCGGGTTATACGCAGTATTTT. It yields the protein CASSSSGGAGYTQYF.

In this sample, this clonotype turned up many times. J is TRBJ2-3 and V is TRBV14, with D uncertain. This CDR3 contains 12 residues. Germline V gene lookup returns CDR1 SGHDN and CDR2 FVKESK. Trimming took off 1 base at V and 5 bases at J, with 4 bases between the two ends. The CDR3 DNA sequence: TGTGCCAGCAGCCAAGCCAGAGATACGCAGTATTTT. As protein: CASSQARDTQYF. Based on the CDR3 plus reference TRBV14 and TRBJ2-3, the full variable domain is EAGVTQFPSHSVIEKGQTVTLRCDPISGHDNLYWYRRVMGKEIKFLLHFVKESKQDESGMPNNRFLAERTGGTYSTLKVQPAELEDSGVYFCASSQARDTQYFGPGTRLTVL.

This clonotype showed up just a few times. V is TRBV20-1 and J is TRBJ2-7; the D gene could be TRBD1 or TRBD2 (5 bases each). CDR3 size: 14 residues. Looked up from germline, CDR1 is DFQATT and CDR2 is SNEGSKA (reference sequence). V was shortened by 5 bases and J by 4 bases, with 18 bases between the two germline ends. The CDR3 loop is CSAGPTGPRYEQYF. In DNA, the CDR3 is TGCAGTGCTGGCCCTACGGGGCCAAGGTACGAGCAGTACTTC.

In its sample, this clonotype was seen once. It may be a read error: a sequence one base away is much more abundant. The rearrangement links TRBV6-1 to TRBJ2-5; 10 bases agree with TRBD1. Germline lookup yields CDR1 MNHNS and CDR2 SASEGT. There are 16 residues in the CDR3. V lost 5 bases and J lost 6; bases outside the gene matches: 12. CDR3 sequence reads: CASSTLAGTGVQTQYF. The CDR3 coding sequence is TGTGCCAGCAGTACGCTGGCCGGGACAGGGGTACAGACCCAGTACTTC.

The V call is TRBV28, the J call TRBJ1-5; tentatively, D is TRBD1 (5 bases). Between the trimmed V and J ends, which lost 3 bases and 3 bases, there was a span of 12 bases. This CDR3 spans 15 amino acids. The germline gives CDR1 MDHEN, CDR2 SYDVKM. The CDR3 DNA reads as TGTGCCAGCAGTTTCGGCGGGACGAACAATCAGCCCCAGCATTTT. Its protein is CASSFGGTNNQPQHF.

This clonotype was observed at least ten times. The chain recombines TRBV18 with TRBJ2-1, with D unresolved. V was shortened by 3 bases and J by 0 bases, with 12 bases between the two germline ends. Germline V gene lookup returns CDR1 KGHSH and CDR2 LQKENI. The CDR3 spans 16 residues. CDR3 sequence (DNA): TGTGCCAGCTCACCGATACCGCGAAGCTCCTACAATGAGCAGTTCTTC. Amino acids: CASSPIPRSSYNEQFF.

This clonotype was detected a few times. The rearrangement joins TRBV29-1 to TRBJ1-2; unclear D gene. This CDR3 contains 12 residues. CDR1 and CDR2 (germline): SQVTM, ANQGSEA. V lost 1 base and J lost 2, with 5 bases in between. CDR3: CSVEAGNYGYTF. The CDR3 coding sequence is TGCAGCGTTGAAGCCGGAAACTATGGCTACACCTTC.

The CDR3 loop is CASRYRGLSSYEQYV. CDR3 nucleotides: TGTGCCAGCAGATACAGGGGCCTTAGCTCCTACGAGCAGTACGTC. J is TRBJ2-7 and V is TRBV6-2 or TRBV6-3; 7 nucleotides agree with TRBD1. Germline CDR1 is MNHEY and CDR2 is SVGEGT. This CDR3 comprises 15 residues. After removal of 6 bases from V and 0 bases from J, the junction contained 8 bases not matched to a gene.

V gene TRBV12-3 or TRBV12-4 combines with J gene TRBJ2-3; 7 bases are shared with TRBD2. The CDR3 is 16 residues long. The trim removed 6 bases at V and 6 bases at J, leaving 15 bases unmatched. The CDR3 sequence is CASRNTAGLLGDTQYF. CDR3 nucleotide sequence: TGTGCCAGCAGAAATACAGCGGGGCTCCTTGGGGATACGCAGTATTTT.

This clonotype showed up many times. The chain combines TRBV24-1 with TRBJ2-3; 7 positions agree with TRBD2. Germline V gene sequence: CDR1 KGHDR, CDR2 SFDVKD. Trimming took 5 bases from V and 5 from J; bases not matched to a gene: 3. This CDR3 has 13 residues. CDR3 in amino acids: CATSVTGGDTQYF. DNA for the CDR3: TGTGCCACCAGTGTCACGGGGGGAGATACGCAGTATTTT.

This clonotype appeared a few times. J is TRBJ1-2 and V is TRBV29-1; 7 nucleotides agree with TRBD1. From germline, CDR1 is SQVTM and CDR2 ANQGSEA. This CDR3 region has 12 residues. V lost 2 bases, J lost 8 bases, and 5 bases stayed unmatched. CDR3 coding DNA: TGCAGCGTTGAATCGACAGGGATCGGCTACACCTTC. Translation gives CSVESTGIGYTF. The complete variable domain, with remaining parts taken from reference TRBV29-1 and TRBJ1-2, reads SAVISQKPSRDICQRGTSLTIQCQVDSQVTMMFWYRQQPGQSLTLIATANQGSEATYESGFVIDKFPISRPNLTFSTLTVSNMSPEDSSIYLCSVESTGIGYTFGSGTRLTVV.

The rearrangement links TRBV19 to TRBJ2-6, with D uncertain. The CDR3 sequence is 14 residues long. The V and J ends lost 8 bases and 1 base respectively, with 9 bases between them. Germline CDR1 LNHDA, CDR2 SQIVND (reference sequence). The CDR3 loop reads CASLRRSGANVLTF. The CDR3 nucleotides read TGTGCCAGTCTGAGGCGATCTGGGGCCAACGTCCTGACTTTC.